One sample yielded the 17 T cell receptor beta chains listed below, sequenced in a study of blood T cell repertoires in COVID-19. The method was immunoSEQ multiplex PCR; TCRdb's version includes in-frame clones alone and lacks a portion of them. The sample has about 300,000 clones; approximately 90% are singletons. The specimen sequenced was peripheral blood. The origin of the receptors is a woman in her 30s with COVID-19, enrolled during active disease.

This clone occurred once. This chain links TRBV5-1 with TRBJ2-5, with TRBD2 matching over 14 bases. CDR3 length equals 18 residues. CDR1 is SGHRS, CDR2 YFSETQ, per germline. V was clipped by 4 bases and J by 2 bases; unmatched bases: 10. The CDR3 spells CASSVTGTSGSSQETQYF. CDR3 bases: TGCGCCAGCAGCGTAACCGGGACTAGCGGGAGTAGTCAAGAGACCCAGTACTTC.

A single count supports this clone. The chain carries TRBV11-1 and TRBJ2-3; a possible D gene is TRBD2 (5 bases). The germline CDR1 and CDR2 sequences are SGHAT and FQDESV (reference sequence). Trimming removed 2 bases at V and 5 bases at J, with 11 bases between. The CDR3 has 14 residues. CDR3 in amino acids: CASSLSSGEDTQYF. CDR3 nucleotide sequence: TGTGCCAGCAGCTTATCCAGCGGAGAAGATACGCAGTATTTT.

The chain is built from TRBV21-1 and TRBJ1-5; the tabulated D call, TRBD1, remains unverified against the DNA. TRBV21-1 is a known pseudogene. The CDR3 sequence is 18 residues long. The CDR3 loop reads CASSKVRGGKRSNQPQHF. For the CDR3, the DNA is TGTGCCAGCAGCAAAGTAAGAGGGGGTAAGAGGAGCAATCAGCCCCAGCATTTT.

The chain links TRBV7-9 to TRBJ2-7, with D possibly being TRBD1 (6 bases). The CDR3 covers 16 residues. Trimming removed 5 bases at V and 0 bases at J, with 17 bases between. The germline V gene encodes CDR1 SEHNR and CDR2 FQNEAQ (reference sequence). CDR3 nucleotide sequence: TGTGCCAGCAGCGATCGACCGGGACACTTCTCCTACGAGCAGTACTTC. It encodes CASSDRPGHFSYEQYF.

The genes are TRBV27 and TRBJ1-1; no definite D call. In germline, CDR1 is MNHEY, CDR2 SMNVEV (reference sequence). Between the trimmed V and J ends, which lost 4 bases and 0 bases, there was a span of 9 bases. The CDR3 extends over 14 amino acids. Here the CDR3 DNA reads TGTGCCAGCAGTTCTAACTCCTTGAACACTGAAGCTTTCTTT. The encoded protein is CASSSNSLNTEAFF.

The chain couples TRBV7-9 to TRBJ1-2; the D is unclear. Trimming left V 2 bases short and J 7 bases short, with 11 bases between. Germline CDR1 SEHNR, CDR2 FQNEAQ (reference sequence). There are 13 residues in the CDR3. CDR3 loop: CASSLNQDTGYTF. CDR3 coding DNA: TGTGCCAGCAGCTTAAACCAGGATACTGGCTACACCTTC.

V usage is TRBV30 and J usage is TRBJ2-1; 16 nucleotides agree with TRBD2. Unmatched junction bases numbered 5, after V lost 2 bases and J lost 4 bases. Germline values: CDR1 GTSNPN, CDR2 SVGIG (reference sequence). This CDR3 contains 17 residues. CDR3 in DNA: TGTGCCTGGAGTCACGGGACTAGCGGGAGGGGGTACAATGAGCAGTTCTTC. Its translation is CAWSHGTSGRGYNEQFF.

J is TRBJ1-1 and V is TRBV29-1, with 10 nucleotides matching TRBD1. This CDR3 spans 12 amino acids. Trimming at V came to 7 bases and at J to 4 bases, leaving 3 bases not matched to a gene. Germline CDR1 reads SQVTM; CDR2 reads ANQGSEA. In nucleotides, the CDR3 is TGCAGCGGACAGGGGGCTGGCACTGAAGCTTTCTTT. Translation: CSGQGAGTEAFF.

The chain couples TRBV2 to TRBJ2-1, with 7 nucleotides matching TRBD1. V dropped 7 bases and J dropped 0; count of bases not matched to a gene: 6. Per the germline V gene, CDR1 is SNHLY and CDR2 is FYNNEI. The CDR3 is 15 residues long. CDR3 nucleotide sequence: TGTGCCAGCAACCGACAGGGCAGCTCCTACAATGAGCAGTTCTTC. The encoded protein is CASNRQGSSYNEQFF.

The chain recombines TRBV27 with TRBJ2-2; D unresolved. Trimming took 8 bases from V and 6 from J, leaving 19 bases between them. Germline loops: CDR1 MNHEY, CDR2 SMNVEV (reference sequence). This CDR3 comprises 15 residues. The CDR3 reads CASGHSRNEAGELFF. The CDR3 coding sequence is TGTGCCAGCGGGCATTCAAGGAATGAAGCCGGGGAGCTGTTTTTT.

This clone was observed once. The chain couples TRBV7-2 to TRBJ1-4, with D unresolved. The CDR3 contains 14 residues. The germline V gene encodes CDR1 SGHTA and CDR2 FQGNSA. Trimming stripped 5 bases from V and 4 bases from J, with 11 bases between. The CDR3 here is CASSARSSNEKLFF. DNA of the CDR3: TGTGCCAGCAGCGCCCGCTCCAGTAATGAAAAACTGTTTTTT.

The CDR3 spells CASSQDRGFPYGYTF. The CDR3 nucleotides read TGTGCCAGCAGCCAGGACAGGGGGTTTCCCTATGGCTACACCTTC. This sequence joins TRBV3-1 (or the pseudogene TRBV3-2) and TRBJ1-2; 10 positions agree with TRBD1. This CDR3 comprises 15 residues. Unmatched junction bases numbered 5, after V lost 3 bases and J lost 4 bases. Per germline, CDR1 LGHDT and CDR2 YNNKEL (reference sequence).

The J gene is TRBJ2-2, the V gene TRBV10-3; the D gene is possibly TRBD1 (5 bases). This CDR3 region has 16 residues. Germline CDR1 is ENHRY and CDR2 is SYGVKD. V lost 0 bases to trimming and J lost 0 bases, with 8 bases between them. The CDR3 reads CAISESVRANTGELFF. DNA for the CDR3: TGTGCCATCAGTGAGTCGGTCAGGGCGAACACCGGGGAGCTGTTTTTT.

Only a few counts were recorded for this clone. V and J are TRBV5-8 and TRBJ1-1, with 10 bases aligning to TRBD1. J gave up 3 bases and V 5 bases, and 4 bases lay outside the gene matches. CDR3 length: 14 amino acids. The germline gives CDR1 SGHTS, CDR2 YDEGEE. The CDR3 loop reads CASSYDRGHTEAFF. Written as DNA, the CDR3 is TGTGCCAGCAGTTATGACAGGGGGCACACTGAAGCTTTCTTT.

This sequence joins TRBV4-1 and TRBJ2-2; TRBD2 matches at 10 bases. Germline V gives CDR1 MGHRA, CDR2 YSYEKL. CDR3 size: 16 residues. V gave up 1 base and J gave up 6 bases; unmatched junction bases: 5. CDR3 bases: TGCGCCAGCAGCCAAGTTATAGCGGGAGGATCCGGGGAGCTGTTTTTT. It codes for CASSQVIAGGSGELFF.

The V call is TRBV5-1, the J call TRBJ2-7; 10 bases map to TRBD2. Per the germline V gene, CDR1 is SGHRS and CDR2 is YFSETQ. The V segment lost 1 base and the J segment 0 bases; nucleotides outside the gene matches: 7. The length of the CDR3 is 17 residues. DNA of the CDR3: TGCGCCAGCAGCTTGATTCCTCCTAGCGGGAGCTCCTACGAGCAGTACTTC. Translated, it gives CASSLIPPSGSSYEQYF.

In the case of this clone: A junction boundary mismatches the germline segment, possibly from a read error. The rearrangement uses TRBV30 and TRBJ2-7, with 8 bases fitting TRBD2. CDR1 and CDR2 from the germline V gene are GTSNPN and SVGIG (reference sequence). CDR3 length: 11 residues. The CDR3 bases are TGTGCCTGGAGTGGGGGACTAGAGTTGCACTTC. Residues: CAWSGGLELHF. The whole variable domain, filled in from reference TRBV30 and TRBJ2-7, reads SQTIHQWPATLVQPVGSPLSLECTVEGTSNPNLYWYRQAAGRGLQLLFYSVGIGQISSEVPQNLSASRPQDRQFILSSKKLLLSDSGFYLCAWSGGLELHFGPGTRLTVT.